Sequencing of this TCR beta chain was carried out in a study of T cells in women clearing cervical HPV infection. A word on this clone: Read data end 3 residues before the CDR3 end; the end is taken from the germline J gene.

TCRdb's table, derived via immunoSEQ multiplex PCR, lists solely in-frame clones and lacks some. The sample totals roughly 42,000 clones. Germline V gives CDR1 DFQATT, CDR2 SNEGSKA (reference sequence). Unmatched junction bases numbered 3, after V lost 0 bases and J lost 6 bases. This CDR3 has 13 residues. The chain recombines TRBV20-1 with TRBJ1-2, with TRBD1 matching over 8 bases. The receptor's source is a woman aged 18 to 75 with a cervical HPV16 infection that either progressed to CIN3+ or cleared (not recorded which). The specimen sequenced was blood buffy coat. Here the CDR3 reads CSARDQGAHGYTF. CDR3 DNA, as far as it was read: TGCAGTGCTAGAGATCAGGGGGCGCATGGC.